A single sample is the source of the 20 T cell receptor beta chains below, sequenced in a study of T cell repertoires in cytomegalovirus infection. TCRdb re-called the reads through MiXCR, storing one row per CDR3 protein. The sample includes about 530,000 distinct CDR3 sequences, roughly 29% of them seen just once. The sample taken for sequencing was PBMCs. Source of these receptors: a human donor in good health (CMV status not recorded). Some clones in this sample may be carry-over from other donors' samples.

V and J are TRBV20-1 and TRBJ2-1, with 9 bases lining up with TRBD2. From germline, CDR1 is DFQATT and CDR2 SNEGSKA (reference sequence). V lost 3 bases, J lost 8 bases, and 5 bases stayed unmatched. The CDR3 loop spans 13 amino acids. In DNA, the CDR3 is TGCAGTGCTAGGGGCGGGAGGGGCGATGAGCAGTTCTTC. Its protein is CSARGGRGDEQFF.

V is TRBV4-1 and J is TRBJ1-5; 9 bases agree with TRBD1. The J segment lost 8 bases and the V segment lost 4 bases, leaving 12 bases of the junction unmatched. Germline CDR1 is MGHRA and CDR2 is YSYEKL. The CDR3 is made up of 16 amino acids. DNA for the CDR3: TGCGCCAGCAGCCGAAGATTAGGACAGGGGTTGGAGCCCCAGCATTTT. It yields the protein CASSRRLGQGLEPQHF.

This clonotype was detected only a few times. The chain has TRBV28 and TRBJ1-1, with D possibly being TRBD1 (6 bases). The V gene lost 6 bases and the J gene lost 5 bases, with 16 bases spanning the gap. Germline V gene lookup returns CDR1 MDHEN and CDR2 SYDVKM. This CDR3 comprises 14 residues. The CDR3 region is CASRAIRGKTEAFF. In DNA form, the CDR3 reads TGTGCCAGCAGGGCAATCAGGGGCAAGACTGAAGCTTTCTTT. Drawing the rest from reference TRBV28 and TRBJ1-1, the complete variable domain is DVKVTQSSRYLVKRTGEKVFLECVQDMDHENMFWYRQDPGLGLRLIYFSYDVKMKEKGDIPEGYSVSREKKERFSLILESASTNQTSMYLCASRAIRGKTEAFFGQGTRLTVV.

This clonotype was observed a few times. This sequence joins TRBV12-3 or TRBV12-4 and TRBJ1-1; D call uncertain. Trimming left V 8 bases short and J 1 base short, with 5 bases between. This CDR3 has 11 amino acids. CDR3 nucleotide sequence: TGTGCCAGCGGAACGAACACTGAAGCTTTCTTT. This encodes CASGTNTEAFF.

This clonotype has just a few counts. V usage is TRBV7-2 and J usage is TRBJ2-5; possible D gene TRBD1, 6 bases. This CDR3 has 13 residues. V was cut by 6 bases and J by 9 bases, with 17 bases left in between. The germline CDR1 and CDR2 sequences are SGHTA and FQGNSA. The CDR3 sequence: CASSYDPEGAQYF. In DNA form, the CDR3 reads TGTGCCAGCAGTTACGACCCTGAGGGGGCCCAGTACTTC. The entire variable domain, with the rest obtained from reference TRBV7-2 and TRBJ2-5, is as follows: GAGVSQSPSNKVTEKGKDVELRCDPISGHTALYWYRQSLGQGLEFLIYFQGNSAPDKSGLPSDRFSAERTGGSVSTLTIQRTQQEDSAVYLCASSYDPEGAQYFGPGTRLLVL.

This clonotype occurred a few times. The V gene is TRBV7-8, the J gene TRBJ2-5, with D maybe TRBD2 (5 bases). This CDR3 comprises 16 residues. V gave up 1 base and J gave up 0 bases, with 12 bases separating them. The germline CDR1 and CDR2 sequences are SGHVS and FQNEAQ. The CDR3 DNA follows: TGTGCCAGCAGCTTAGGGCTAGCACCCTACCAAGAGACCCAGTACTTC. Protein product: CASSLGLAPYQETQYF.

The chain is built from TRBV7-9 and TRBJ1-6; D is ambiguous. Trimming stripped 5 bases from V and 9 bases from J, with 14 bases between. Germline CDR1 reads SEHNR; CDR2 reads FQNEAQ (reference sequence). CDR3 length equals 14 residues. The CDR3 DNA follows: TGTGCCAGCAGCCGGCATATTGGGGTTTCACCCCTCCACTTT. The encoded protein is CASSRHIGVSPLHF.

The chain links TRBV2 to TRBJ2-7; D may be TRBD1 or TRBD2 (5 bases each). Germline-derived CDR1 and CDR2 are SNHLY and FYNNEI. V was pared by 3 bases and J by 3 bases, with 9 bases between. The CDR3 is 13 amino acids. The CDR3 DNA follows: TGTGCCAGCAGTGACAGAGGGGACTACGAGCAGTACTTC. Amino acids: CASSDRGDYEQYF.

The J gene is TRBJ2-7, the V gene TRBV29-1; TRBD1 aligns across 9 bases. This CDR3 contains 13 residues. Losses at the gene ends were 3 bases for V and 5 bases for J; bases not matched to a gene: 5. Germline CDR1 and CDR2: SQVTM and ANQGSEA. CDR3 nucleotides: TGCAGCGTTGAGTCGGACAGGGGCCACGAGCAGTACTTC. Residues: CSVESDRGHEQYF.

The chain is built from TRBV27 and TRBJ2-2; no clear D. V was cut by 5 bases and J by 0 bases, with 10 bases left in between. CDR1 is MNHEY and CDR2 is SMNVEV in the germline V gene (reference sequence). The CDR3 is made up of 15 amino acids. DNA for the CDR3: TGTGCCAGCAGTCCGACTGTCCCGAACACCGGGGAGCTGTTTTTT. This sequence encodes CASSPTVPNTGELFF.

This clonotype was counted between two and nine times. Germline is not matched at one junction end, which may reflect a read error. The rearrangement uses TRBV7-6 and TRBJ2-7, with 11 bases lining up with TRBD2. Germline values: CDR1 SGHVS, CDR2 FNYEAQ. CDR3 length: 16 amino acids. CDR3 DNA sequence: TGTGCCAGCAGCCTAGCGGGAGGTCGTAGGGGCTACGAGCAGTACTTC. It yields the protein CASSLAGGRRGYEQYF.

This clonotype has ten or more counts. The chain joins TRBV4-1 to TRBJ2-5, with 13 bases identical to TRBD2. The CDR3 runs 18 residues. Losses at the gene ends were 0 bases for V and 2 bases for J; bases not matched to a gene: 6. CDR1 and CDR2 (germline): MGHRA, YSYEKL. The CDR3 sequence: CASSQDWVGLAGQETQYF. As DNA, the CDR3 is TGCGCCAGCAGCCAAGACTGGGTGGGACTAGCGGGACAAGAGACCCAGTACTTC.

The rearrangement joins TRBV7-3 to TRBJ1-2, with TRBD1 as a possible D gene (5 bases). Germline loops: CDR1 SGHTA, CDR2 FQGTGA. With 5 bases removed from V and 7 bases from J, the gap between germline ends came to 17 bases. This CDR3 has 14 residues. The DNA for the CDR3 is TGTGCCAGCAGCACCACGGCGCAGGGACCTGGCTACACCTTC. This encodes CASSTTAQGPGYTF.

This clonotype showed up just a few times. The chain combines TRBV6-4 with TRBJ1-1; D gene uncertain. The CDR3 length is 12 residues. CDR1 MRHNA and CDR2 SNTAGT come from the germline V gene. The V gene lost 10 bases and the J gene lost 0 bases, with 9 bases spanning the gap. The CDR3 loop reads CATRQVNTEAFF. The CDR3, as DNA: TGTGCCACCCGCCAGGTGAACACTGAAGCTTTCTTT.

The J gene is TRBJ2-1, the V gene TRBV12-5; TRBD2 matches 10 bases. V lost 0 bases, J lost 3 bases, and 5 bases stayed unmatched. The CDR3 sequence is 17 residues long. The germline CDR1 and CDR2 sequences are LGHNT and FRNRAP. The CDR3 coding sequence is TGTGCTAGTGGTTTGGTAGTAGCGGGAGGTATCTACAATGAGCAGTTCTTC. It codes for CASGLVVAGGIYNEQFF.

This chain links TRBV5-5 with TRBJ1-2; TRBD1 is a possible D gene (5 bases). The germline V gene has CDR1 SGHKS and CDR2 YYEKEE (reference sequence). V dropped 4 bases and J dropped 5 bases, with 18 bases sitting between them. This CDR3 is built from 15 residues. CDR3 residues: CASSRGRPQDYGYTF. The CDR3 DNA reads as TGTGCCAGCAGCCGGGGGAGACCGCAGGATTATGGCTACACCTTC.

The chain carries TRBV20-1 and TRBJ2-5; tentatively, D is TRBD2 (5 bases). V lost 1 base and J 3 bases, leaving 9 bases between the germline ends. The CDR3 is 13 amino acids. In germline, CDR1 is DFQATT, CDR2 SNEGSKA (reference sequence). The CDR3 sequence: CSARGAGKETQYF. The CDR3 nucleotides are TGCAGTGCTAGAGGTGCCGGGAAAGAGACCCAGTACTTC.

The chain carries TRBV6-6 and TRBJ2-5; D may match TRBD1 or TRBD2 (6 bases each). CDR3 size: 14 residues. The germline V gene has CDR1 MNHNY and CDR2 SVGAGI (reference sequence). The V gene lost 5 bases and the J gene lost 7 bases, with 17 bases spanning the gap. Here the CDR3 DNA reads TGTGCCAGCAGTCCGGGACACTCCGGGGGGACCCAGTACTTC. Protein: CASSPGHSGGTQYF.

This clonotype occurred a few times. This chain connects TRBV6-6 to TRBJ1-5; 9 positions agree with TRBD1. The V gene's germline CDR1 is MNHNY and CDR2 SVGAGI (reference sequence). The V gene end was trimmed by 0 bases and the J gene end by 6 bases; junction bases not matched to a gene: 6. The CDR3 runs 16 residues. CDR3 in DNA: TGTGCCAGCAGTTACTCGAGGACAGGGGTGAGTCAGCCCCAGCATTTT. This sequence encodes CASSYSRTGVSQPQHF.

This chain connects TRBV12-3 or TRBV12-4 to TRBJ2-5; 7 bases fit TRBD1. The CDR3 has 16 amino acids. Trimming took 6 bases from V and 1 from J; bases not matched to a gene: 11. The CDR3 protein is CASSGLGQTVQETQYF. CDR3 sequence (DNA): TGTGCCAGCAGCGGATTGGGACAGACCGTCCAAGAGACCCAGTACTTC.